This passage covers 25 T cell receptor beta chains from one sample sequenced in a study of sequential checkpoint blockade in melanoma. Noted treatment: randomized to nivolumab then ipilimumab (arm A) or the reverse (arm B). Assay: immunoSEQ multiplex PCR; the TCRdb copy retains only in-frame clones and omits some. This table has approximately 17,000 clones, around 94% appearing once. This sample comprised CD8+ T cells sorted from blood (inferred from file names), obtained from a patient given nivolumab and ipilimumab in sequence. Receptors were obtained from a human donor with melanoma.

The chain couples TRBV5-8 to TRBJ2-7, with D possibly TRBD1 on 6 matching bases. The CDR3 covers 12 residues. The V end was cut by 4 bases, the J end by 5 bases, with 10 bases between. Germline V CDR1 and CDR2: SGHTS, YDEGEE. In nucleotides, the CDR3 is TGTGCCAGCAGCCTCAGGGGTCACGAGCAGTACGTC. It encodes CASSLRGHEQYV.

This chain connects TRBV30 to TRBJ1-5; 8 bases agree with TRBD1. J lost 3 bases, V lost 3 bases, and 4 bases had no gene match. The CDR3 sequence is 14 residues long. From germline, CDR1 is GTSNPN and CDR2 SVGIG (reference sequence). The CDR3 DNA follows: TGTGCCTGGAGGGGCAGGGGGCTCAATCAGCCCCAGCATTTT. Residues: CAWRGRGLNQPQHF.

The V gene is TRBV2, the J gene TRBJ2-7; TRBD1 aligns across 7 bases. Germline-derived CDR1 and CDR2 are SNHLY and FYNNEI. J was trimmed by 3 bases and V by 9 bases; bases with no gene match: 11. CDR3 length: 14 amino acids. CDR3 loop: CASRDSLVYYEQYV. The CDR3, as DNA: TGTGCCAGTAGGGACAGTCTCGTCTACTACGAGCAGTACGTC.

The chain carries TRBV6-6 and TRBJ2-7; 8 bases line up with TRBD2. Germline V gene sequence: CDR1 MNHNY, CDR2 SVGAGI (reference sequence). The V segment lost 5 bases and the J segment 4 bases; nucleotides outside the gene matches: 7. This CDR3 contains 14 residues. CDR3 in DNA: TGTGCCAGCAGTATTATTGCGGGGGGTTACGAGCAGTACGTC. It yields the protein CASSIIAGGYEQYV.

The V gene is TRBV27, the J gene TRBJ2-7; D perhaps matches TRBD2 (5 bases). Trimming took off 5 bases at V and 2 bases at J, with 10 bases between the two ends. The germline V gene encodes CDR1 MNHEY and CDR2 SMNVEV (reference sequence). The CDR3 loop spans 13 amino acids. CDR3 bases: TGTGCCAGCAGTCCCGGGGTACCCTACGAGCAGTACGTC. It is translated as CASSPGVPYEQYV.

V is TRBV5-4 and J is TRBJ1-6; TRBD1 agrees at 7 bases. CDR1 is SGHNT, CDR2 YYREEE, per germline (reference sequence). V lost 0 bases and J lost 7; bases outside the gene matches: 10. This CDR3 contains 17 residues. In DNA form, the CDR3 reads TGTGCCAGCAGCTTGGCGGAACAGGGGCTTCCGAATTCACCCCTCCACTTT. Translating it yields CASSLAEQGLPNSPLHF.

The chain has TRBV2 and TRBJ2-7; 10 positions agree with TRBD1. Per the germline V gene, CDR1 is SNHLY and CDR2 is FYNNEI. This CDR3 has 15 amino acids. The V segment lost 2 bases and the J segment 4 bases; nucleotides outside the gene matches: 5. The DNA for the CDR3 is TGTGCCAGCAGTGAATCGACAGGGGGCACTTACGAGCAGTACGTC. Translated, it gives CASSESTGGTYEQYV.

CDR3 nucleotides: TGTGCCACGAGGACAGGGGGCTCTGGAAACACCATATATTTT. This gives the protein CATRTGGSGNTIYF. The V and J genes are TRBV19 and TRBJ1-3, with 10 bases fitting TRBD1. This CDR3 spans 14 amino acids. J was trimmed by 0 bases and V by 10 bases; bases with no gene match: 3. Germline V gene data show CDR1 as LNHDA and CDR2 as SQIVND (reference sequence).

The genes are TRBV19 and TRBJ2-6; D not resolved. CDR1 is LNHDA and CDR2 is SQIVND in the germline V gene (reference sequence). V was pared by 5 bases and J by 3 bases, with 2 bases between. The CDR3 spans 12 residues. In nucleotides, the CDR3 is TGTGCCAGTAGTTATGGGGCCAACGTCCTGACTTTC. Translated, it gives CASSYGANVLTF.

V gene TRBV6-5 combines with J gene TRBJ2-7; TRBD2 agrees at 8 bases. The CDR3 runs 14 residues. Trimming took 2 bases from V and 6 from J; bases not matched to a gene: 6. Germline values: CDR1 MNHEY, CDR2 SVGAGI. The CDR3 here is CASSYGTSWGEQYF. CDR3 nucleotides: TGTGCCAGCAGTTACGGGACTAGTTGGGGCGAGCAGTACTTC.

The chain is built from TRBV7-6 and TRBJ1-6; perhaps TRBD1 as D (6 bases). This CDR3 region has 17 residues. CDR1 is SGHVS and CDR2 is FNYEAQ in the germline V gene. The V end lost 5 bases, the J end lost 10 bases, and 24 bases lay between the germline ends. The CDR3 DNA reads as TGTGCCAGCAGCCCAACCCTGGGGGGGCCGCGCTGGTCACCCCTCCACTTT. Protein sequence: CASSPTLGGPRWSPLHF.

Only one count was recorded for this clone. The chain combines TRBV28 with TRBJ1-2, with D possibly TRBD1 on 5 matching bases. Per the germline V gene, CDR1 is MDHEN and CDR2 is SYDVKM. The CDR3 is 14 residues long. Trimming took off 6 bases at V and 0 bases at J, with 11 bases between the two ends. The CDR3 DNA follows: TGTGCCAGCAGGATGGGGGGAGCTAACTATGGCTACACCTTC. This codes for CASRMGGANYGYTF.

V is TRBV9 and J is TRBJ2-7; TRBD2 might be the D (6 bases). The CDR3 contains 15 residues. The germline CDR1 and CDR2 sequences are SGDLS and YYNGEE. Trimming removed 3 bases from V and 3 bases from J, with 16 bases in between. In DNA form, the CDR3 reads TGTGCCAGCAGCGCCAACCCAGGAGGGATCTACGAGCAGTACTTC. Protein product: CASSANPGGIYEQYF.

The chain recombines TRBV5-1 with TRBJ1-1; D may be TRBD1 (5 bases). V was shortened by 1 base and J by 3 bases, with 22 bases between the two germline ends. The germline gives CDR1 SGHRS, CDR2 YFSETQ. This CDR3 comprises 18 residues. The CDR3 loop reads CASSLSPGGRREDTEAFF. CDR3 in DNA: TGCGCCAGCAGCTTGAGTCCGGGAGGGCGCAGGGAGGACACTGAAGCTTTCTTT. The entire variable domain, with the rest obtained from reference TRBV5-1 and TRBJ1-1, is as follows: KAGVTQTPRYLIKTRGQQVTLSCSPISGHRSVSWYQQTPGQGLQFLFEYFSETQRNKGNFPGRFSGRQFSNSRSEMNVSTLELGDSALYLCASSLSPGGRREDTEAFFGQGTRLTVV.

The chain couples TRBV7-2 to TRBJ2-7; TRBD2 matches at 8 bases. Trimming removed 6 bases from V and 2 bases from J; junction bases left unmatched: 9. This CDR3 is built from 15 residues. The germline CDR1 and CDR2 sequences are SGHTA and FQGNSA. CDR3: CASSHLAGDAYEQYF. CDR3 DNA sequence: TGTGCCAGCAGTCACCTAGCGGGCGACGCCTACGAGCAGTACTTC.

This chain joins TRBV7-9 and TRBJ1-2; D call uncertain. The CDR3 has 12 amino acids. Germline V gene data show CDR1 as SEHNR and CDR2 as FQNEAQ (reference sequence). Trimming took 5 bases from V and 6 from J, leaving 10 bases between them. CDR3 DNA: TGTGCCAGCAGCCTTTTGAGGCATGGCTACACCTTC. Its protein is CASSLLRHGYTF. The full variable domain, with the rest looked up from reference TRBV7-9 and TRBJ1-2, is DTGVSQNPRHKITKRGQNVTFRCDPISEHNRLYWYRQTLGQGPEFLTYFQNEAQLEKSRLLSDRFSAERPKGSFSTLEIQRTEQGDSAMYLCASSLLRHGYTFGSGTRLTVV.

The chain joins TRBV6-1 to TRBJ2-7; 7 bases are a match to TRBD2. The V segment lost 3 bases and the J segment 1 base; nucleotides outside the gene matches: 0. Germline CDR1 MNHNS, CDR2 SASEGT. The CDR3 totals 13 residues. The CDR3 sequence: CASSEGGSYEQYF. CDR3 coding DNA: TGTGCCAGCAGTGAGGGAGGGTCCTACGAGCAGTACTTC.

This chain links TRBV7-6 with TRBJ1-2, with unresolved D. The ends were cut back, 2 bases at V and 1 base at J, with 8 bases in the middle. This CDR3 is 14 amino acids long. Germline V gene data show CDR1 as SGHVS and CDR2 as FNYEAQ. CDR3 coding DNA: TGTGCCAGCAGCTTAAACAGAGATAACTATGGCTACACCTTC. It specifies CASSLNRDNYGYTF.

The CDR3 reads CASSGKSRGMNTEAFF. DNA of the CDR3: TGTGCCAGCAGCGGTAAATCCAGGGGGATGAACACTGAAGCTTTCTTT. The chain employs TRBV9 and TRBJ1-1; TRBD1 aligns across 7 bases. The germline CDR1 and CDR2 sequences are SGDLS and YYNGEE. The V gene end was trimmed by 3 bases and the J gene end by 0 bases; junction bases not matched to a gene: 8. This CDR3 has 16 residues.

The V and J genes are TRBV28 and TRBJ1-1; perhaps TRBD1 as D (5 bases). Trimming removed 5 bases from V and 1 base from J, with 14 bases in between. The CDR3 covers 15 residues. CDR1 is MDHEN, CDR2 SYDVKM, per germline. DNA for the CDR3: TGTGCCAGCAGTCTAGGGAGGCAGGGGAACACTGAAGCTTTCTTT. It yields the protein CASSLGRQGNTEAFF.

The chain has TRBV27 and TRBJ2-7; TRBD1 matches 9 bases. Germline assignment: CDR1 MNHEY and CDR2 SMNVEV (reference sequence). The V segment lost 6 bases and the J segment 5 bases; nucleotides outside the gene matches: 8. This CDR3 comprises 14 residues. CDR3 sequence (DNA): TGTGCCAGCAGCCCCGGGACAGGGACAGACGAGCAGTACGTC. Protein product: CASSPGTGTDEQYV.

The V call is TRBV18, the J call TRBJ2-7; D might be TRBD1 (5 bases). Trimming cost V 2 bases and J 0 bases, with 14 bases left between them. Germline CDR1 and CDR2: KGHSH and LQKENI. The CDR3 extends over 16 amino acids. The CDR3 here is CASSPLGRQSSYEQYF. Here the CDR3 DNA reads TGTGCCAGCTCACCATTGGGGCGACAGAGCTCCTACGAGCAGTACTTC.

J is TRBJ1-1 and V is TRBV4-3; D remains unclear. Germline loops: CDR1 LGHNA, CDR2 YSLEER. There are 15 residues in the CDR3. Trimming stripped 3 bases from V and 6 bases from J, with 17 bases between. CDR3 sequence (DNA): TGCGCCAGCAGCCAGGCATTGCACATGTTCGCTGAAGCTTTCTTT. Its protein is CASSQALHMFAEAFF.

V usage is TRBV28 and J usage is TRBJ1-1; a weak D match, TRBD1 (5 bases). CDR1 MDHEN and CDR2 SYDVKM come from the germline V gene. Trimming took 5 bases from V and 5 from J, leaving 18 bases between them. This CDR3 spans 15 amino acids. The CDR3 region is CASSLPTRGWTEAFF. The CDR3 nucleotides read TGTGCCAGCAGTCTCCCCACCCGGGGGTGGACTGAAGCTTTCTTT. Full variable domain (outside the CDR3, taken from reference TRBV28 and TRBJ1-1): DVKVTQSSRYLVKRTGEKVFLECVQDMDHENMFWYRQDPGLGLRLIYFSYDVKMKEKGDIPEGYSVSREKKERFSLILESASTNQTSMYLCASSLPTRGWTEAFFGQGTRLTVV.

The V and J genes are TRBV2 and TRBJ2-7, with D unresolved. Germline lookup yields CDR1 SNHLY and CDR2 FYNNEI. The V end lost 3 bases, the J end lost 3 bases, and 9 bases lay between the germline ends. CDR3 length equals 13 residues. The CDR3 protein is CASSDVTYYEQYV. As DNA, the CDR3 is TGTGCCAGCAGTGATGTCACCTACTACGAGCAGTACGTC.